These 28 T cell receptor beta chains came from one sample sequenced in a study of T cells in Graves' hyperthyroidism and ophthalmopathy. Amplification targeted TCR beta CDR3 regions from RNA transcripts. Using the HTBI primer set, a first-round RT-PCR was run on the TCR CDR3. TCRdb itself ran the multiplex PCR reads through MiXCR, one entry per CDR3 protein. Among 390,000 or so distinct CDR3 sequences listed, approximately 15% were seen once. The sequencing input was blood. These TCRs come from a man in his late teens or twenties with Graves' ophthalmopathy.

This clonotype was counted at least ten times. The chain links TRBV3-1 to TRBJ2-5, with D maybe TRBD2 (6 bases). The CDR3 length is 12 residues. Germline CDR1 LGHDT, CDR2 YNNKEL (reference sequence). Trimming removed 8 bases from V and 0 bases from J, with 7 bases in between. CDR3 nucleotide sequence: TGTGCCAGCGGGGGGTACCAAGAGACCCAGTACTTC. The encoded protein is CASGGYQETQYF.

This clonotype was counted many times. The rearrangement uses TRBV27 and TRBJ2-3; 8 positions agree with TRBD1. This CDR3 is built from 15 residues. Germline-derived CDR1 and CDR2 are MNHEY and SMNVEV (reference sequence). The V and J ends lost 3 bases and 3 bases, in that order; junction bases with no gene match: 5. The CDR3 region has the DNA TGTGCCAGCAGTTTCGACAGGGGTGTGACAGATACGCAGTATTTT. Amino acids: CASSFDRGVTDTQYF.

Worth noting for this clonotype: A read error is the likely source, as a far larger clone sits one nucleotide away. The genes are TRBV7-8 and TRBJ2-1; 7 nucleotides agree with TRBD2. Germline-derived CDR1 and CDR2 are SGHVS and FQNEAQ. The CDR3 sequence is 13 residues long. The CDR3 DNA reads TGTGCCGGCAGCTTTGGCGGGAGCAATGAGCAGTTCTTC. Amino acids: CAGSFGGSNEQFF.

This clonotype has a handful of counts. The rearrangement uses TRBV29-1 and TRBJ2-1; D may match TRBD1 or TRBD2 (5 bases each). Germline CDR1 is SQVTM and CDR2 is ANQGSEA. V was pared by 7 bases and J by 0 bases, with 16 bases between. The CDR3 consists of 15 residues. CDR3 nucleotide sequence: TGCAGCGCAGCTGAGGGAAGGGGCTCCTACAATGAGCAGTTCTTC. Translating it yields CSAAEGRGSYNEQFF.

This clonotype was counted at least ten times. The CDR3 is CASGDRVYEQYF. The CDR3 nucleotides are TGCGCCAGCGGGGACAGGGTCTACGAGCAGTACTTC. The rearrangement uses TRBV10-1 and TRBJ2-7, with 9 positions matching TRBD1. The CDR3 runs to 12 residues. CDR1 and CDR2 from the germline V gene are WNHNN and SYGVQD (reference sequence). V gave up 8 bases and J gave up 3 bases; unmatched junction bases: 2.

This clonotype was counted at least ten times. The chain employs TRBV7-2 and TRBJ2-1; 9 nucleotides align to TRBD2. The V gene's germline CDR1 is SGHTA and CDR2 FQGNSA. The CDR3 loop spans 14 amino acids. Trimming at V came to 5 bases and at J to 9 bases, leaving 8 bases not matched to a gene. The CDR3 nucleotides are TGTGCCAGCAGCGCAACTCGCGGGGGGGGTGAGCAGTTCTTC. Translation: CASSATRGGGEQFF.

Ten or more counts support this clonotype. V usage is TRBV12-3 or TRBV12-4 and J usage is TRBJ2-1, with 11 bases that match TRBD2. The V and J ends lost 4 bases and 3 bases, in that order; junction bases with no gene match: 5. The CDR3 has 16 amino acids. CDR3 residues: CASSSPGLAGYNEQFF. The CDR3 DNA is TGTGCCAGCAGTTCCCCAGGACTAGCGGGCTACAATGAGCAGTTCTTC.

The V and J genes are TRBV14 and TRBJ1-2; no reliable D call. Germline-derived CDR1 and CDR2 are SGHDN and FVKESK. The V gene lost 0 bases and the J gene lost 8 bases, with 16 bases spanning the gap. The length of the CDR3 is 15 residues. CDR3 residues: CASSQDYGLPMGYTF. Here the CDR3 DNA reads TGTGCCAGCAGCCAAGATTACGGACTCCCGATGGGCTACACCTTC.

This clonotype was seen repeatedly, ten times or more. The chain carries TRBV28 and TRBJ2-7, with D uncertain. This CDR3 contains 13 residues. V lost 4 bases, J lost 5 bases, and 12 bases lay in between. Germline V gene sequence: CDR1 MDHEN, CDR2 SYDVKM. For the CDR3, the DNA is TGTGCCAGCAGTTCCCACCCCCCTGACGAGCAGTACTTC. Protein: CASSSHPPDEQYF.

This clonotype came up many times. The V gene is TRBV11-2, the J gene TRBJ2-5; no clear D. CDR3 length: 12 amino acids. Trimming cost V 2 bases and J 3 bases, with 4 bases left between them. Germline V CDR1 and CDR2: SGHAT, FQNNGV. The CDR3 nucleotides are TGTGCCAGCAGCTTACAGGAAGAGACCCAGTACTTC. The encoded protein is CASSLQEETQYF. The full variable domain, its missing parts supplied by reference TRBV11-2 and TRBJ2-5, is EAGVAQSPRYKIIEKRQSVAFWCNPISGHATLYWYQQILGQGPKLLIQFQNNGVVDDSQLPKDRFSAERLKGVDSTLKIQPAKLEDSAVYLCASSLQEETQYFGPGTRLLVL.

This clonotype was observed at least ten times. The V and J genes are TRBV27 and TRBJ2-7; TRBD2 matches 8 bases. Trimming removed 3 bases from V and 2 bases from J; junction bases left unmatched: 6. CDR1 is MNHEY, CDR2 SMNVEV, per germline (reference sequence). The CDR3 length is 15 residues. CDR3 in amino acids: CASSFYGGGAYEQYF. CDR3 DNA sequence: TGTGCCAGCAGTTTTTACGGGGGGGGGGCCTACGAGCAGTACTTC.

This clonotype has ten or more counts. The junction and the germline gene differ at one end; a read error may be behind it. The V gene is TRBV4-1, the J gene TRBJ2-1, with D possibly TRBD2 on 5 matching bases. The CDR3 loop spans 15 amino acids. Germline V lookup: CDR1 MGHRA, CDR2 YSYEKL. CDR3 nucleotide sequence: TGCGCCAGCAGCGAAGACTTACTAGCCTACAATGAGCAGTTCTTC. It yields the protein CASSEDLLAYNEQFF.

This clonotype was counted only a few times. This chain links TRBV15 with TRBJ1-4, with D uncertain. The CDR3 is 16 amino acids. Germline V gives CDR1 LNHNV, CDR2 YYDKDF (reference sequence). V dropped 0 bases and J dropped 6 bases, with 14 bases sitting between them. CDR3 in amino acids: CATSRDLQYSDEKLFF. The CDR3 DNA reads TGTGCCACCAGCAGAGATTTACAGTACAGCGATGAAAAACTGTTTTTT.

The sample holds many counts of this clonotype. This chain connects TRBV7-9 to TRBJ1-1, with D possibly TRBD1 on 5 matching bases. Trimming stripped 5 bases from V and 6 bases from J, with 10 bases between. The V gene's germline CDR1 is SEHNR and CDR2 FQNEAQ (reference sequence). This CDR3 has 12 residues. The CDR3 nucleotides are TGTGCCAGCAGCGAGATGGGGGCTGAAGCTTTCTTT. Its protein product is CASSEMGAEAFF.

This clonotype has more than one count but fewer than ten. The chain joins TRBV3-1 to TRBJ2-1, with D uncertain. V was trimmed by 1 base and J by 4 bases, leaving 17 bases between them. CDR1 is LGHDT and CDR2 is YNNKEL in the germline V gene (reference sequence). There are 17 residues in the CDR3. The CDR3 nucleotides are TGTGCCAGCAGCCAAGTCAGCGAGCAGGACCTTTACAATGAGCAGTTCTTC. It encodes CASSQVSEQDLYNEQFF.

This clonotype has at least ten counts. The chain couples TRBV12-3 or TRBV12-4 to TRBJ2-3; D is uncertain. V was trimmed by 3 bases and J by 0 bases, leaving 7 bases between them. The CDR3 contains 14 residues. CDR3 DNA: TGTGCCAGCAGTTTCTCGACTAGCACAGATACGCAGTATTTT. This translates into CASSFSTSTDTQYF.

This clonotype has a count of ten or more. V and J are TRBV4-1 and TRBJ2-7; 10 bases fit TRBD1. The CDR3 spans 16 residues. CDR1 and CDR2 (germline): MGHRA, YSYEKL. After removal of 5 bases from V and 4 bases from J, the junction contained 11 bases not matched to a gene. CDR3 residues: CASSFHYGDRGYEQYF. DNA for the CDR3: TGCGCCAGCAGCTTCCACTACGGGGACAGGGGTTACGAGCAGTACTTC.

The chain is built from TRBV7-9 and TRBJ2-1; no firm D call. V dropped 5 bases and J dropped 7 bases, with 15 bases sitting between them. Germline lookup yields CDR1 SEHNR and CDR2 FQNEAQ (reference sequence). The CDR3 is 14 amino acids. CDR3 nucleotide sequence: TGTGCCAGCAGCCCACCCGGGCTTCGAAATGAGCAGTTCTTC. This translates into CASSPPGLRNEQFF.

This clonotype was seen more than once but under ten times. The chain recombines TRBV2 with TRBJ2-5; tentative D call: TRBD1 (5 bases). The CDR3 has 11 residues. Germline CDR1 and CDR2: SNHLY and FYNNEI. The V gene lost 8 bases and the J gene lost 4 bases, with 8 bases spanning the gap. The chain's CDR3 is CASRGAETQYF. The CDR3 coding sequence is TGTGCCAGCCGTGGGGCAGAGACCCAGTACTTC. Variable domain in full (rest from reference TRBV2 and TRBJ2-5): EPEVTQTPSHQVTQMGQEVILRCVPISNHLYFYWYRQILGQKVEFLVSFYNNEISEKSEIFDDQFSVERPDGSNFTLKIRSTKLEDSAMYFCASRGAETQYFGPGTRLLVL.

This clonotype was counted a few times. The chain recombines TRBV9 with TRBJ1-6; D may be TRBD1 (5 bases). Looked up from germline, CDR1 is SGDLS and CDR2 is YYNGEE. V lost 0 bases and J 6 bases, leaving 7 bases between the germline ends. This CDR3 comprises 14 residues. The CDR3 loop is CASSVEGTNSPLHF. Here the CDR3 DNA reads TGTGCCAGCAGCGTAGAAGGGACTAATTCACCCCTCCACTTT.

This clonotype was seen many times. This CDR3 is CSVDTTAKNIQYF. The CDR3 DNA reads TGCAGCGTTGACACCACAGCCAAAAACATTCAGTACTTC. V gene TRBV29-1 combines with J gene TRBJ2-4; D is ambiguous. Deletions cut 3 bases from V and 0 bases from J, with 6 bases between. The CDR3 length is 13 residues. The germline V gene has CDR1 SQVTM and CDR2 ANQGSEA.

This clonotype was recorded many times. V is TRBV30 and J is TRBJ2-1; 8 bases line up with TRBD2. V gave up 8 bases and J gave up 8 bases; unmatched junction bases: 11. Germline V gene lookup returns CDR1 GTSNPN and CDR2 SVGIG (reference sequence). This CDR3 has 13 residues. The DNA of the CDR3 is TGTGCCATAAGGGGGACTAGGGTCTATGAGCAGTTCTTC. It translates to CAIRGTRVYEQFF.

This chain uses TRBV9 with TRBJ1-1; D is ambiguous. Germline assignment: CDR1 SGDLS and CDR2 YYNGEE. The CDR3 sequence is 12 residues long. Trimming took 1 base from V and 5 from J, leaving 6 bases between them. The CDR3, as DNA: TGTGCCAGCAGCGTACAAGGAACTGAAGCTTTCTTT. Amino acid sequence: CASSVQGTEAFF.

This clonotype was seen many times. The chain couples TRBV20-1 to TRBJ2-7; the match to TRBD2 covers 8 bases. Germline-derived CDR1 and CDR2 are DFQATT and SNEGSKA (reference sequence). V shed 0 bases, J shed 4 bases, and the junction held 5 bases outside the gene matches. This CDR3 has 14 residues. CDR3 sequence reads: CSARDQAGGYEQYF. The CDR3 coding sequence is TGCAGTGCTAGAGATCAGGCGGGAGGTTACGAGCAGTACTTC.

This clonotype was detected a few times. This sequence joins TRBV7-2 and TRBJ2-4; 8 bases line up with TRBD2. V gave up 5 bases and J gave up 0 bases; unmatched junction bases: 9. In germline, CDR1 is SGHTA, CDR2 FQGNSA. The length of the CDR3 is 17 residues. The CDR3 loop is CASSQPGLGGAKNIQYF. The CDR3, as DNA: TGTGCCAGCAGCCAACCGGGACTAGGAGGAGCCAAAAACATTCAGTACTTC.

The V and J genes are TRBV20-1 and TRBJ1-2; a weak D match, TRBD1 (5 bases). The CDR3 is 18 amino acids. Germline lookup yields CDR1 DFQATT and CDR2 SNEGSKA (reference sequence). Trimming removed 1 base at V and 2 bases at J, with 23 bases between. For the CDR3, the DNA is TGCAGTGCTAGAGGGGGACCCGGGACGGCAACTCTCAACTATGGCTACACCTTC. It translates to CSARGGPGTATLNYGYTF.

This clonotype was counted ten times or more. The J gene is TRBJ2-7, the V gene TRBV20-1, with 7 bases matching TRBD2. Losses at the gene ends were 7 bases for V and 3 bases for J; bases not matched to a gene: 9. The CDR3 has 13 amino acids. Germline CDR1 DFQATT, CDR2 SNEGSKA (reference sequence). The CDR3 nucleotides are TGCAGTGTGGGGGAGGGAATAAACTACGAGCAGTACTTC. Amino acid sequence: CSVGEGINYEQYF.

Many counts were recorded for this clonotype. Here the CDR3 DNA reads TGTGCCAGCAGTTTAGGGGAGGTCGGGGAGCTGTTTTTT. Translation: CASSLGEVGELFF. The chain joins TRBV12-3 or TRBV12-4 to TRBJ2-2; D may be TRBD2 (6 bases). The CDR3 is made up of 13 amino acids. Trimming removed 1 base from V and 7 bases from J, with 7 bases in between.